This T cell receptor (beta chain) was identified during a study of T cell clonality in common variable immunodeficiency. Study findings and constraints: CVID subjects had higher TCRbeta clonality than healthy controls, most marked in about a third. Fewer deletions and N-nucleotide insertions were reportedly seen in common variable immunodeficiency TCR beta sequences.

Of CVID subjects, about 16 were female and roughly 29 male, mean age approximately 40. All CVID subjects were on immunoglobulin replacement for at least one year. The protocol was immunoSEQ multiplex PCR, while the TCRdb copy is restricted to in-frame clones and leaves out a portion. The record shows about 31,000 clones for this sample, with no singletons present. This clone was counted many times. As yet, its antigen is unknown. The CDR3 extends 3 residues past the end of the read, so its final part is completed from the germline J gene. The CDR3 sequence is 14 residues long. CDR1 is SGHDN, CDR2 FVKESK, per germline. Losses at the gene ends were 4 bases for V and 5 bases for J; bases not matched to a gene: 3.

The TCR sequence derives from a human donor with common variable immunodeficiency. V usage is TRBV14 and J usage is TRBJ2-3; the match to TRBD2 covers 10 bases. Sequencing was performed on peripheral blood mononuclear cells. The sequenced CDR3 bases are TGTGCCAGCAGCCCTAGCGGGAGTCGAGATACG. Translated: CASSPSGSRDT. The complete CDR3 sequence is CASSPSGSRDTQYF.